Listed below are T cell receptor beta chains from one sample, sequenced in a study of cytomegalovirus exposure and HLA in healthy donors. TCRdb's copy holds only in-frame clones and misses some; the assay was immunoSEQ multiplex PCR. The sample includes over 150,000 clones, approximately 80% of them seen just once. The sequencing sample was made of PBMCs. These TCRs come from a man aged 18-30 years in good health and CMV-seronegative. The conserved cysteine and the conserved F or W are not part of the CDR3 here. Each record gives: clone size, J gene, V gene, CDR3 protein. A clone size is listed for some rows: how often the clone was seen (once, few, many), or a class if it is expanded.

clone size: -
J gene: TRBJ2-2
V gene: TRBV5-1
CDR3 protein: ASSRGLAGGTGELF

clone size: -
J gene: TRBJ2-1
V gene: TRBV27
CDR3 protein: ASSLIPAPGGNEQF

clone size: -
J gene: TRBJ1-1
V gene: TRBV7-9
CDR3 protein: ASSLDGPEAF

clone size: -
J gene: TRBJ2-7
V gene: TRBV6-9
CDR3 protein: ASTSRTGGDYEQY

clone size: -
J gene: TRBJ1-1
V gene: TRBV7-9
CDR3 protein: ASRTGNEAF

clone size: -
J gene: TRBJ1-1
V gene: TRBV18
CDR3 protein: ASSPNPGDYYTEAF

clone size: -
J gene: TRBJ1-1
V gene: TRBV6-5
CDR3 protein: ASSFRDTGKAF

clone size: once
J gene: TRBJ1-4
V gene: TRBV9
CDR3 protein: ASSDDTYEKLF

clone size: -
J gene: TRBJ1-3
V gene: TRBV18
CDR3 protein: ASSSNYRGAGNTIY

clone size: -
J gene: TRBJ1-6
V gene: TRBV15
CDR3 protein: ATSRDPGQGYSPLH

clone size: -
J gene: TRBJ2-7
V gene: TRBV9
CDR3 protein: ASSVGTSGDYEQY

clone size: -
J gene: TRBJ2-3
V gene: TRBV7-6
CDR3 protein: ASSPRTSGSSTDTQY

clone size: once
J gene: TRBJ1-4
V gene: TRBV5-1
CDR3 protein: ASSLDGGAGEKLF

clone size: -
J gene: TRBJ2-1
V gene: TRBV9
CDR3 protein: ASSGTGSSNEQF

clone size: -
J gene: TRBJ1-3
V gene: TRBV28
CDR3 protein: ASSPRTGYSTISSGNTIY

clone size: -
J gene: TRBJ2-1
V gene: TRBV5-1
CDR3 protein: ASRDRGFNEQF

clone size: -
J gene: TRBJ2-5
V gene: TRBV29-1
CDR3 protein: SVGRQGAGETQY

clone size: -
J gene: TRBJ2-7
V gene: TRBV29-1
CDR3 protein: SVGHRVYEQY

clone size: -
J gene: TRBJ1-5
V gene: TRBV19
CDR3 protein: ASSRVGNQPQH

clone size: -
J gene: TRBJ2-5
V gene: TRBV19
CDR3 protein: ASRRDSQETQY

clone size: -
J gene: TRBJ2-2
V gene: TRBV19
CDR3 protein: ASQPLAGGGELF

clone size: -
J gene: TRBJ1-5
V gene: TRBV6-1
CDR3 protein: ASSETRDQPQH

clone size: -
J gene: TRBJ1-6
V gene: TRBV27
CDR3 protein: ASSFLDRTNSPLH

clone size: -
J gene: TRBJ2-7
V gene: TRBV7-7
CDR3 protein: ASSLAPGVGAEQY

clone size: -
J gene: TRBJ2-1
V gene: TRBV2
CDR3 protein: ASRWGVNEQF

clone size: -
J gene: TRBJ2-4
V gene: TRBV11-2
CDR3 protein: ASSLDWRGDNIQY

clone size: once
J gene: TRBJ1-1
V gene: TRBV19
CDR3 protein: ATLGGGPNTEAF

clone size: few
J gene: TRBJ1-1
V gene: TRBV2
CDR3 protein: ASSAGNTEAF